Given below is one T cell receptor beta chain in context. Authors' methods: Reference gene primer amplification gave nucleated cell count estimates. Method: immunoSEQ multiplex PCR; TCRdb's copy keeps in-frame clones and lacks some. That table is the source of V, J and clone size, and D and trimming were worked out from the DNA. The table lists 100,000 to 150,000 clones, about 70% of them singletons. This record comes from a study of blood T cell repertoires in COVID-19. Whole-study context: The United States, Italy and Spain provided the acute and convalescent COVID-19 samples. Nucleic acid was either cDNA or gDNA, and it came from T cells, B-cell-depleted T cells, or PBMCs.

The length of the CDR3 is 14 residues. CDR1 is SGHAT and CDR2 is FQNNGV in the germline V gene. The V gene lost 2 bases and the J gene lost 5 bases, with 12 bases spanning the gap. The chain combines TRBV11-2 with TRBJ1-1, with D hard to call. Sequencing was done on a sample of peripheral blood. This TCR came from a woman in her seventies with acute or convalescent COVID-19. CDR3 sequence reads: CASSLPTGSTEAFF. CDR3 sequence (DNA): TGTGCCAGCAGCTTACCCACGGGAAGTACTGAAGCTTTCTTT.